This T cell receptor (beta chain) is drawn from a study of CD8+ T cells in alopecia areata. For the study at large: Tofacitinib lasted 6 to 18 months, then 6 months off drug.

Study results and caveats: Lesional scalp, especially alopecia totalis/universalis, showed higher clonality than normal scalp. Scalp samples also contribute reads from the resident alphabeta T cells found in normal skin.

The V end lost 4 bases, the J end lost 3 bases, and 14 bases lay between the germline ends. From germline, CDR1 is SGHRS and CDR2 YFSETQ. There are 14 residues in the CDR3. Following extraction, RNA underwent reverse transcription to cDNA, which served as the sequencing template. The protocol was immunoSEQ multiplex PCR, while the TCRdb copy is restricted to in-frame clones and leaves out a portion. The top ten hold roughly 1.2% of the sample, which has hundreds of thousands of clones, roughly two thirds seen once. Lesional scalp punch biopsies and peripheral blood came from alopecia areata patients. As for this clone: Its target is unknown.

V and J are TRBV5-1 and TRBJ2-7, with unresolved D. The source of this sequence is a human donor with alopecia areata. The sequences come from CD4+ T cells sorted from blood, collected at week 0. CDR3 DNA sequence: TGCGCCAGCAGCGCCTCGGGCCAGCGCTACGAGCAGTACTTC. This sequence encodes CASSASGQRYEQYF.